This entry lists 28 T cell receptor beta chains sequenced from one sample in a study of cytomegalovirus exposure and HLA in healthy donors. PCR amplification relied on 60 Vbeta primers (plus 13 Jbeta primers). Using immunoSEQ multiplex PCR, the repertoire was profiled, and TCRdb retains in-frame clones only, with some absent. The table lists 100,000 to 150,000 clones, just under 80% of them singletons. The sequencing input was PBMCs. These receptors all come from a woman aged 18-29 years in good health and CMV-seronegative.

This clone has more than one count but fewer than ten. The chain is built from TRBV6-1 and TRBJ2-1, with 7 bases aligning to TRBD2. The ends lost 3 bases at V and 7 bases at J; junction bases unmatched: 12. The CDR3 covers 16 residues. Germline V gene data show CDR1 as MNHNS and CDR2 as SASEGT. CDR3 sequence reads: CASSDEGSGFSNEQFF. The CDR3 nucleotides read TGTGCCAGCAGTGATGAGGGTAGCGGGTTTTCGAATGAGCAGTTCTTC.

This sequence joins TRBV7-9 and TRBJ2-1, with 10 bases that match TRBD1. The CDR3 loop spans 15 amino acids. V dropped 5 bases and J dropped 4; count of bases not matched to a gene: 5. Germline-derived CDR1 and CDR2 are SEHNR and FQNEAQ (reference sequence). The CDR3 spells CASSLRQGAYNEQFF. In DNA form, the CDR3 reads TGTGCCAGCAGCCTTCGACAGGGGGCTTACAATGAGCAGTTCTTC.

This chain connects TRBV10-3 to TRBJ2-7; D may be TRBD2 (6 bases). Germline V gene lookup returns CDR1 ENHRY and CDR2 SYGVKD. V gave up 5 bases and J gave up 2 bases, with 13 bases separating them. The length of the CDR3 is 14 residues. The CDR3 loop reads CAISKAGEAYEQYF. CDR3 DNA: TGTGCCATCAGTAAAGCGGGTGAAGCCTACGAGCAGTACTTC.

V usage is TRBV7-6 and J usage is TRBJ2-3, with 7 bases matching TRBD2. The CDR3 runs to 14 residues. Looked up from germline, CDR1 is SGHVS and CDR2 is FNYEAQ. The trim removed 5 bases at V and 5 bases at J, leaving 7 bases unmatched. Here the CDR3 reads CASSRGGPGDTQYF. CDR3 nucleotides: TGTGCCAGCAGCCGGGGAGGGCCAGGAGATACGCAGTATTTT.

The J gene is TRBJ2-2, the V gene TRBV10-3; 12 nucleotides agree with TRBD2. CDR3 length: 15 residues. Germline CDR1 ENHRY, CDR2 SYGVKD. Trimming took 6 bases from V and 5 from J; bases not matched to a gene: 4. CDR3 protein: CAISRLAGETGELFF. For the CDR3, the DNA is TGTGCCATCAGCAGACTAGCGGGAGAAACCGGGGAGCTGTTTTTT.

The rearrangement uses TRBV5-8 and TRBJ1-1, with D unresolved. The CDR3 contains 11 residues. V shed 7 bases and J shed 1 base, with 5 bases lying between them. Germline CDR1 and CDR2: SGHTS and YDEGEE. CDR3 sequence: CASPQNTEAFF. CDR3 sequence (DNA): TGTGCCAGCCCCCAGAACACTGAAGCTTTCTTT.

The chain combines TRBV18 with TRBJ2-4; no reliable D call. The V gene lost 3 bases and the J gene lost 2 bases, with 14 bases spanning the gap. Per germline, CDR1 KGHSH and CDR2 LQKENI. The CDR3 is 16 amino acids. For the CDR3, the DNA is TGTGCCAGCTCACCCTCCCAAGTCCTACCCAAAAACATTCAGTACTTC. Translated: CASSPSQVLPKNIQYF.

V usage is TRBV7-9 and J usage is TRBJ1-1; 9 bases align to TRBD1. V was pared by 5 bases and J by 1 base, with 5 bases of the junction left unmatched. The CDR3 contains 15 residues. Germline CDR1 reads SEHNR; CDR2 reads FQNEAQ (reference sequence). CDR3 protein: CASSPPGQGNTEAFF. CDR3 DNA sequence: TGTGCCAGCAGCCCACCGGGACAGGGGAACACTGAAGCTTTCTTT.

The chain uses TRBV7-8 and TRBJ1-5; 9 bases are a match to TRBD1. The V and J ends lost 5 bases and 4 bases, in that order; junction bases with no gene match: 3. This CDR3 contains 14 residues. The germline gives CDR1 SGHVS, CDR2 FQNEAQ. The CDR3 spells CASSTGQGNQPQHF. The CDR3, as DNA: TGTGCCAGCAGCACAGGACAGGGGAATCAGCCCCAGCATTTT.

The gene calls are TRBV30 and TRBJ2-7; weak D call: TRBD2 (6 bases). The ends were cut back, 5 bases at V and 3 bases at J, with 11 bases in the middle. Germline V gives CDR1 GTSNPN, CDR2 SVGIG (reference sequence). The CDR3 consists of 12 residues. The CDR3 loop is CAWGEGGYEQYF. As DNA, the CDR3 is TGTGCCTGGGGAGAGGGAGGCTACGAGCAGTACTTC.

The chain employs TRBV5-1 and TRBJ2-1; 8 nucleotides agree with TRBD1. Germline V CDR1 and CDR2: SGHRS, YFSETQ. The CDR3 contains 14 residues. Losses at the gene ends were 8 bases for V and 2 bases for J; bases not matched to a gene: 6. CDR3 sequence (DNA): TGCGCCAGTCATACAGGGGGAGCCTACAATGAGCAGTTCTTC. This codes for CASHTGGAYNEQFF.

This chain uses TRBV7-2 with TRBJ1-2; 8 nucleotides align to TRBD1. CDR1 is SGHTA, CDR2 FQGNSA, per germline. The CDR3 has 16 residues. V was pared by 0 bases and J by 8 bases, with 11 bases of the junction left unmatched. DNA of the CDR3: TGTGCCAGCAGCTTAGCCACGGGACAGGAGGGGGAAGGCTACACCTTC. This gives the protein CASSLATGQEGEGYTF. The full variable domain, with the rest looked up from reference TRBV7-2 and TRBJ1-2, is GAGVSQSPSNKVTEKGKDVELRCDPISGHTALYWYRQSLGQGLEFLIYFQGNSAPDKSGLPSDRFSAERTGGSVSTLTIQRTQQEDSAVYLCASSLATGQEGEGYTFGSGTRLTVV.

The chain combines TRBV7-2 with TRBJ2-5; 8 positions agree with TRBD2. There are 17 residues in the CDR3. CDR1 is SGHTA and CDR2 is FQGNSA in the germline V gene. V shed 2 bases, J shed 4 bases, and the junction held 12 bases outside the gene matches. In nucleotides, the CDR3 is TGTGCCAGCAGCTTACTAGCTAGCGGGCGGTCAGGAGAGACCCAGTACTTC. It codes for CASSLLASGRSGETQYF.

V is TRBV5-6 and J is TRBJ1-2; TRBD1 aligns across 7 bases. This CDR3 spans 15 amino acids. Germline V gene lookup returns CDR1 SGHDT and CDR2 YYEEEE. Trimming removed 3 bases from V and 4 bases from J; junction bases left unmatched: 9. CDR3 region: CASSSTGRGGYGYTF. In DNA, the CDR3 is TGTGCCAGCAGCTCGACAGGGCGGGGGGGCTATGGCTACACCTTC.

Only a few counts were recorded for this clone. The rearrangement links TRBV6-1 to TRBJ2-5, with 9 positions matching TRBD2. CDR1 and CDR2 (germline): MNHNS, SASEGT. The CDR3 length is 16 residues. V was clipped by 3 bases and J by 4 bases; unmatched bases: 9. CDR3 sequence: CASSESGGRGRETQYF. DNA for the CDR3: TGTGCCAGCAGTGAGTCGGGCGGGAGGGGGCGAGAGACCCAGTACTTC.

The V and J genes are TRBV7-2 and TRBJ2-1; D perhaps matches TRBD1 (6 bases). The CDR3 spans 13 residues. The V gene's germline CDR1 is SGHTA and CDR2 FQGNSA. Trimming pared 2 bases from V and 7 bases from J, leaving 9 bases between. CDR3 amino acids: CASSLSTGNEQFF. CDR3 DNA sequence: TGTGCCAGCAGCTTATCGACAGGAAATGAGCAGTTCTTC.

The J gene is TRBJ2-7, the V gene TRBV18, with 10 bases that match TRBD1. The CDR3 covers 16 residues. With V trimmed by 3 bases and J by 5 bases, 10 bases remained unmatched. In germline, CDR1 is KGHSH, CDR2 LQKENI. CDR3 nucleotides: TGTGCCAGCTCACCCACACCCGGACAGGGGGACGACGAGCAGTACTTC. Its protein is CASSPTPGQGDDEQYF.

The gene calls are TRBV5-6 and TRBJ2-5; TRBD2 aligns across 15 bases. The V segment lost 3 bases and the J segment 6 bases; nucleotides outside the gene matches: 6. The V gene's germline CDR1 is SGHDT and CDR2 YYEEEE. The CDR3 contains 16 residues. CDR3 DNA sequence: TGTGCCAGCAGCTCCTGGACTAGCGGGAGGGGAAAGACCCAGTACTTC. This sequence encodes CASSSWTSGRGKTQYF.

This chain links TRBV7-9 with TRBJ2-7, with a weak D call TRBD2 (6 bases). CDR1 is SEHNR, CDR2 FQNEAQ, per germline (reference sequence). V was trimmed by 8 bases and J by 4 bases, leaving 15 bases between them. The CDR3 runs to 13 residues. CDR3 residues: CASESGGKYEQYF. CDR3 nucleotide sequence: TGTGCCAGCGAGTCTGGGGGGAAATACGAGCAGTACTTC.

This sequence joins TRBV19 and TRBJ2-1; perhaps TRBD1 as D (6 bases). Germline loops: CDR1 LNHDA, CDR2 SQIVND (reference sequence). The CDR3 is 14 residues long. V was trimmed by 5 bases and J by 3 bases, leaving 11 bases between them. The CDR3 sequence is CASSQGILYNEQFF. The CDR3 DNA sequence: TGTGCCAGTAGTCAGGGGATACTCTACAATGAGCAGTTCTTC.

V and J are TRBV28 and TRBJ1-4; TRBD1 agrees at 11 bases. With V trimmed by 6 bases and J by 8 bases, 8 bases remained unmatched. The CDR3 consists of 15 residues. Germline V gives CDR1 MDHEN, CDR2 SYDVKM. The CDR3 DNA is TGTGCCAGCAGCTACCCCGGGACAGGGGGGGAAAAACTGTTTTTT. It specifies CASSYPGTGGEKLFF.

This sequence joins TRBV9 and TRBJ2-7, with TRBD2 matching 8 bases. CDR1 SGDLS and CDR2 YYNGEE come from the germline V gene. This CDR3 comprises 14 residues. Trimming cost V 4 bases and J 4 bases; bases outside gene matches: 7. The chain's CDR3 is CASSPQAGEYEQYF. The DNA for the CDR3 is TGTGCCAGCAGCCCACAAGCGGGAGAGTACGAGCAGTACTTC.

The genes are TRBV5-1 and TRBJ1-4; D gene uncertain. This CDR3 comprises 14 residues. The germline V gene encodes CDR1 SGHRS and CDR2 YFSETQ. Trimming stripped 3 bases from V and 6 bases from J, with 12 bases between. CDR3 in DNA: TGCGCCAGCAGCTCCGATGGGCAGGATGAAAAACTGTTTTTT. It codes for CASSSDGQDEKLFF.

V is TRBV5-1 and J is TRBJ1-1, with a weak D call TRBD1 (5 bases). The germline V gene encodes CDR1 SGHRS and CDR2 YFSETQ. The V and J ends lost 0 bases and 0 bases respectively, with 9 bases between them. This CDR3 comprises 15 residues. The CDR3: CASSLAGGLNTEAFF. The CDR3 DNA reads TGCGCCAGCAGCTTGGCGGGGGGGTTGAACACTGAAGCTTTCTTT.

The rearrangement joins TRBV5-6 to TRBJ1-5; 9 nucleotides agree with TRBD1. This CDR3 comprises 14 residues. Germline trimming cut 4 bases from V and 7 bases from J; bases unmatched to any gene: 6. Germline assignment: CDR1 SGHDT and CDR2 YYEEEE. This CDR3 reads CASSVQGAGQPQHF. In DNA, the CDR3 is TGTGCCAGCAGCGTACAGGGGGCCGGGCAGCCCCAGCATTTT.

V gene TRBV7-9 combines with J gene TRBJ2-5, with D tentatively TRBD2 (6 bases). There are 16 residues in the CDR3. V shed 1 base and J shed 7 bases, with 19 bases lying between them. Germline V gene sequence: CDR1 SEHNR, CDR2 FQNEAQ (reference sequence). The CDR3 DNA sequence: TGTGCCAGCAGCTTAGTTATTCCCTCGGCCGGGGGGACCCAGTACTTC. Amino acid sequence: CASSLVIPSAGGTQYF.

The chain uses TRBV7-6 and TRBJ1-1; maybe TRBD1 (5 bases). CDR3 length: 15 amino acids. V was clipped by 5 bases and J by 1 base, with 14 bases between them. Germline V lookup: CDR1 SGHVS, CDR2 FNYEAQ. CDR3 loop: CASSPRFGGNTEAFF. The CDR3 DNA is TGTGCCAGCAGCCCCCGTTTCGGGGGGAACACTGAAGCTTTCTTT. Full variable domain (remainder filled in from reference TRBV7-6 and TRBJ1-1): GAGVSQSPRYKVTKRGQDVALRCDPISGHVSLYWYRQALGQGPEFLTYFNYEAQQDKSGLPNDRFSAERPEGSISTLTIQRTEQRDSAMYRCASSPRFGGNTEAFFGQGTRLTVV.

The chain uses TRBV6-1 and TRBJ1-3, with D unresolved. Trimming took off 1 base at V and 0 bases at J, with 10 bases between the two ends. The germline gives CDR1 MNHNS, CDR2 SASEGT. The CDR3 covers 16 residues. The CDR3 protein is CASSEDAGSSGNTIYF. The CDR3 nucleotides read TGTGCCAGCAGTGAAGATGCCGGGTCCTCTGGAAACACCATATATTTT.